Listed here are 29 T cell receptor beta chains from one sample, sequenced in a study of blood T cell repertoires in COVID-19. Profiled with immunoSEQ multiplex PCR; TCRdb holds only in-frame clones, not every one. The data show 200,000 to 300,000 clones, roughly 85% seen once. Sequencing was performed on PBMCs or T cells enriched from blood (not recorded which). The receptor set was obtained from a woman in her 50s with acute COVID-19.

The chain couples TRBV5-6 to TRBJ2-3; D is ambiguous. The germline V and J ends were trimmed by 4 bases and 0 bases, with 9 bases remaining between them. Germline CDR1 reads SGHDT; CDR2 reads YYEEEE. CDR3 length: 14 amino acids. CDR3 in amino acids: CASSLGLSTDTQYF. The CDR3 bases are TGTGCCAGCAGCCTAGGCCTTAGCACAGATACGCAGTATTTT.

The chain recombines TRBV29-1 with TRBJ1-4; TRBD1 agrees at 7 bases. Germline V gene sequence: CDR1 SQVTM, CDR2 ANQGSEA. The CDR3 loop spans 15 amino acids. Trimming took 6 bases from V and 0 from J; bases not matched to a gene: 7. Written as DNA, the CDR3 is TGCAGCGTAACCGGGACAGATGCAACTAATGAAAAACTGTTTTTT. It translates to CSVTGTDATNEKLFF. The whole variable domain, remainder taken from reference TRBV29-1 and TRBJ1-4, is SAVISQKPSRDICQRGTSLTIQCQVDSQVTMMFWYRQQPGQSLTLIATANQGSEATYESGFVIDKFPISRPNLTFSTLTVSNMSPEDSSIYLCSVTGTDATNEKLFFGSGTQLSVL.

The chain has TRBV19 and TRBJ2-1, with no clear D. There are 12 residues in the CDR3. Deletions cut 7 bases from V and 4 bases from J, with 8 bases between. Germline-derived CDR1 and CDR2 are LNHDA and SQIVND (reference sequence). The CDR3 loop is CASKQKYNEQFF. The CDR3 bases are TGTGCCAGTAAACAGAAATACAATGAGCAGTTCTTC.

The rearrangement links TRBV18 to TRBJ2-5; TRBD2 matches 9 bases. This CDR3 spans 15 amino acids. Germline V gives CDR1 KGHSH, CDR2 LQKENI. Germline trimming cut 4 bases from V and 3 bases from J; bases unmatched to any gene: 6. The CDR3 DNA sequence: TGTGCCAGCTCACGTGCGGGACTAGCTAAAGAGACCCAGTACTTC. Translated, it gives CASSRAGLAKETQYF.

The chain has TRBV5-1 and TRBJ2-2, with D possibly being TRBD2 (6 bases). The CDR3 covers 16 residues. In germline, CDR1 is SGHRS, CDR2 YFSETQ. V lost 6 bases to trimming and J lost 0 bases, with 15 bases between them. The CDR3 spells CASKSFQRANTGELFF. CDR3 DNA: TGCGCCAGCAAGAGTTTTCAGCGGGCGAACACCGGGGAGCTGTTTTTT.

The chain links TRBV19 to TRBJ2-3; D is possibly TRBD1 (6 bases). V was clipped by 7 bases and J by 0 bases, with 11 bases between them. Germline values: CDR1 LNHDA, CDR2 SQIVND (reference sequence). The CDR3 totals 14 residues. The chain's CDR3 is CASKWGQSTDTQYF. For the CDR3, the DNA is TGTGCCAGTAAATGGGGGCAGAGCACAGATACGCAGTATTTT.

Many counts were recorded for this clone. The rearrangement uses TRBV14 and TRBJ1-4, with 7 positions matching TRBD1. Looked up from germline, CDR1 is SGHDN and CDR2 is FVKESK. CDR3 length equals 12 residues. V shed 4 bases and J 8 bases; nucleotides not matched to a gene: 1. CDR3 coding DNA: TGTGCCAGCAGCCCCAGGGGGGAAAAACTGTTTTTT. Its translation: CASSPRGEKLFF.

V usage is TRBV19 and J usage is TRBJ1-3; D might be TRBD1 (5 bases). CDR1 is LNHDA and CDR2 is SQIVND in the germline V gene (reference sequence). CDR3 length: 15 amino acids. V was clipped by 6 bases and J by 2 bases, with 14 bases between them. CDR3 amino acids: CASSPWGGAGNTIYF. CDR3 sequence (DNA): TGTGCCAGTAGCCCCTGGGGCGGGGCTGGAAACACCATATATTTT.

CDR3 nucleotides: TGTGCCAGCAGTGAGCGGGGGTCAGGAGCCGAGCAGTACTTC. It yields the protein CASSERGSGAEQYF. J is TRBJ2-7 and V is TRBV6-1, with 7 bases that match TRBD2. The CDR3 runs to 14 residues. The germline gives CDR1 MNHNS, CDR2 SASEGT. With V trimmed by 3 bases and J by 6 bases, 8 bases remained unmatched.

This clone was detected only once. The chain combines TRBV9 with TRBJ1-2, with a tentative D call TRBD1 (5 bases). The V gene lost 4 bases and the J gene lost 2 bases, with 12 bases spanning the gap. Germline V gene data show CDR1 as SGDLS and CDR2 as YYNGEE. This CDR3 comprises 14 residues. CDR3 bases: TGTGCCAGCAGCCCCCGGGGGGAAAACTATGGCTACACCTTC. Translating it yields CASSPRGENYGYTF.

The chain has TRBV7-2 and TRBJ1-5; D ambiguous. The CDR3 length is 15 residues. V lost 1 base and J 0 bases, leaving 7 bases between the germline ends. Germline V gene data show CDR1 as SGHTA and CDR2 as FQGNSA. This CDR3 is CASSLDSFSNQPQHF. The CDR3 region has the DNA TGTGCCAGCAGCTTAGACAGTTTTAGCAATCAGCCCCAGCATTTT.

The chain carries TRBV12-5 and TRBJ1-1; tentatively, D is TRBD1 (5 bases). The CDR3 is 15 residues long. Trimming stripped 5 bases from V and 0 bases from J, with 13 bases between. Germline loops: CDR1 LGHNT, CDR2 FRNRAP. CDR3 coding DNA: TGTGCTAGTGGTGGGGGAACGGGGGTGAACACTGAAGCTTTCTTT. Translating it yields CASGGGTGVNTEAFF.

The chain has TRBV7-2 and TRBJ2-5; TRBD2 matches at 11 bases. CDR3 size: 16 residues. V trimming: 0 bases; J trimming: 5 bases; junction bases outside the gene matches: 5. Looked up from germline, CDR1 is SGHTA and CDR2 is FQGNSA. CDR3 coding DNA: TGTGCCAGCAGCTTAGCTAGCGGGGGGGCCAAGGAGACCCAGTACTTC. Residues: CASSLASGGAKETQYF.

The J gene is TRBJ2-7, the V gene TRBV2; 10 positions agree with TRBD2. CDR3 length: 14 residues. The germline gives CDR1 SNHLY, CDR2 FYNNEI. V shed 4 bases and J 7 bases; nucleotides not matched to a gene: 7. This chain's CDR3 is CASSVGLAGEEQYF. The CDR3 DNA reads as TGTGCCAGCAGTGTAGGGCTAGCGGGGGAAGAGCAGTACTTC. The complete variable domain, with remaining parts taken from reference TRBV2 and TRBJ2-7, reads EPEVTQTPSHQVTQMGQEVILRCVPISNHLYFYWYRQILGQKVEFLVSFYNNEISEKSEIFDDQFSVERPDGSNFTLKIRSTKLEDSAMYFCASSVGLAGEEQYFGPGTRLTVT.

CDR3 sequence (DNA): TGTGCCTGGAGTGGGACAGGGCCCCTCAGCTATGGCTACACCTTC. Translating gives CAWSGTGPLSYGYTF. The chain joins TRBV30 to TRBJ1-2; 8 bases fit TRBD1. Looked up from germline, CDR1 is GTSNPN and CDR2 is SVGIG (reference sequence). After removal of 1 base from V and 4 bases from J, the junction contained 8 bases not matched to a gene. The CDR3 totals 15 residues.

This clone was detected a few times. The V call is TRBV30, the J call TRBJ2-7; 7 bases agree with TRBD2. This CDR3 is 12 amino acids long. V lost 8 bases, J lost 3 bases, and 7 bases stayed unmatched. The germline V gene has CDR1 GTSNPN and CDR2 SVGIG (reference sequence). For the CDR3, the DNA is TGTGCCCTGGGGGGGTTTGACTACGAGCAGTACTTC. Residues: CALGGFDYEQYF.

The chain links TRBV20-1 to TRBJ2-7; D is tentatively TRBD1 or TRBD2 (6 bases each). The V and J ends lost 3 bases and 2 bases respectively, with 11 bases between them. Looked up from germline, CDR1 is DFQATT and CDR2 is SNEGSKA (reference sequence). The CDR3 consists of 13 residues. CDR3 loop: CSASSGQTYEQYF. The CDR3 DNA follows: TGCAGTGCTAGTAGCGGACAGACCTACGAGCAGTACTTC.

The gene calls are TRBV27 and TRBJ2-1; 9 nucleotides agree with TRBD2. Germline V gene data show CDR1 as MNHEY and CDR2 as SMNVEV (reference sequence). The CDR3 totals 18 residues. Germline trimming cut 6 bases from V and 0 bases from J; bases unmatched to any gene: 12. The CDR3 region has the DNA TGTGCCAGCAGACCCCCCGCCCGCGGGGGGGGCTCCTACAATGAGCAGTTCTTC. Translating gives CASRPPARGGGSYNEQFF.

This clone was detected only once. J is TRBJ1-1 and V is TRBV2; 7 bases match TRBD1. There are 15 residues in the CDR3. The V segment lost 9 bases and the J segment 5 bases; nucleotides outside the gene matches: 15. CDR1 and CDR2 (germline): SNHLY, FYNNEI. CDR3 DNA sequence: TGTGCCAGTACCACTCAGGCAGGGGGAACGACTGAAGCTTTCTTT. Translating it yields CASTTQAGGTTEAFF.

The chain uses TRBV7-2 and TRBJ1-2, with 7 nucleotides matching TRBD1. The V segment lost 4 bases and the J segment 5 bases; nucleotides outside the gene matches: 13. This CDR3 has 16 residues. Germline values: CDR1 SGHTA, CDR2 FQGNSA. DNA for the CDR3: TGTGCCAGCAGCTCGGACCGGACAGGAGTGAGGTATGGCTACACCTTC. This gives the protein CASSSDRTGVRYGYTF.

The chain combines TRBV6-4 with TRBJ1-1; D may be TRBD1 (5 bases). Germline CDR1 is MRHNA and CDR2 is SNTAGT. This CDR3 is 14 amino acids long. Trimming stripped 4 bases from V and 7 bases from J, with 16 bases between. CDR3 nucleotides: TGTGCCAGCAGTGCCCTCGGGGGGGTTGGTGAAGCTTTCTTT. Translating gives CASSALGGVGEAFF.

The CDR3 protein is CASRTGDSPLHF. CDR3 in DNA: TGTGCCAGCAGGACAGGGGATTCACCCCTCCACTTT. This chain joins TRBV6-5 and TRBJ1-6, with 8 positions matching TRBD1. CDR1 is MNHEY, CDR2 SVGAGI, per germline. Unmatched junction bases numbered 0, after V lost 6 bases and J lost 8 bases. CDR3 length equals 12 residues.

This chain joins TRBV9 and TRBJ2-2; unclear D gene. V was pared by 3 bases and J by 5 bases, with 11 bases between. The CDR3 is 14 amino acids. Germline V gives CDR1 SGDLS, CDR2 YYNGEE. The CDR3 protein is CASSGLSTTGELFF. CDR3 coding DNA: TGTGCCAGCAGCGGCCTTTCAACAACCGGGGAGCTGTTTTTT.

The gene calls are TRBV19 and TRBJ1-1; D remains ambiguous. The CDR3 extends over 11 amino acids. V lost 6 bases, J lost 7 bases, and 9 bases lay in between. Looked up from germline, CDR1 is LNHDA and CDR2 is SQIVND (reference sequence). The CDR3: CASSVEDEAFF. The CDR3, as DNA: TGTGCCAGTAGCGTTGAGGATGAAGCTTTCTTT.

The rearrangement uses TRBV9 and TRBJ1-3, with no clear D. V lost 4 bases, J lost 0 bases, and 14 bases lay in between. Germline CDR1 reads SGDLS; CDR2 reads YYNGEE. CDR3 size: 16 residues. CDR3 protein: CASSLGGTVSGNTIYF. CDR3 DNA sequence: TGTGCCAGCAGCCTTGGTGGTACAGTCTCTGGAAACACCATATATTTT.

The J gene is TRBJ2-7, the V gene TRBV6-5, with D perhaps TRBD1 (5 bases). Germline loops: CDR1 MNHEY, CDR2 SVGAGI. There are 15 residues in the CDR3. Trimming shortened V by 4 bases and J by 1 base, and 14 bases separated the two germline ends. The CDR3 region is CASSWSDRPSYEQYF. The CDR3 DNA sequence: TGTGCCAGCAGTTGGAGCGACAGACCGTCCTACGAGCAGTACTTC.

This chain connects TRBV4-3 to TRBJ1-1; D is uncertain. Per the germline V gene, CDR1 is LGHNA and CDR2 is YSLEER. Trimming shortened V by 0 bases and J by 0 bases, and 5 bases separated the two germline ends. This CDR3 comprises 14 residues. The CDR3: CASSQDRLNTEAFF. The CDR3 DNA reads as TGCGCCAGCAGCCAAGACAGGCTGAACACTGAAGCTTTCTTT.

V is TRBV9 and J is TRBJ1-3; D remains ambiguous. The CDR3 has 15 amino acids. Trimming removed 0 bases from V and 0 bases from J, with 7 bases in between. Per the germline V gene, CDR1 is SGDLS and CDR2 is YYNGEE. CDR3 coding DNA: TGTGCCAGCAGCGTAGCGGTCGGCTCTGGAAACACCATATATTTT. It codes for CASSVAVGSGNTIYF.

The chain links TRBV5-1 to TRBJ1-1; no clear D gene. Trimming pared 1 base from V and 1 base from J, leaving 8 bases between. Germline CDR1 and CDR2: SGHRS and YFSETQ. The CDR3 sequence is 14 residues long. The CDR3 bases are TGCGCCAGCAGCTTGTTAGCCGGGAACACTGAAGCTTTCTTT. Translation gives CASSLLAGNTEAFF.